A single sample gave rise to the 17 T cell receptor beta chains below, sequenced in a study of T cell repertoires in cytomegalovirus infection (dated by TCRdb to about 2019). Sequenced on an Illumina HiSeq 1500. In-frame beta chains were kept once TCRdb had trimmed the public reads at Q25 with fastp and called clones with MiXCR. Rows with one shared CDR3 protein collapse into an entry with the most common genes and DNA. In this sample the table shows some 350,000 distinct CDR3 sequences, about 35% of which occur a single time. Roughly 13% of the sample is held by the ten biggest clonotypes. What the treatment or condition label conveys for this sample: in vitro stimulation with specific CMV peptide epitopes to enrich CMV-specific T cells. No antigen has been identified for these receptors. Sequenced here: cultured PBMCs, sampled from culture after CMV antigen stimulation. The source is a human donor in good health (CMV status not recorded). Some clones in this sample may be carry-over from other donors' samples.

In its sample, this clonotype was seen a few times. The chain has TRBV7-8 and TRBJ2-7; 11 bases are shared with TRBD2. Losses at the gene ends were 5 bases for V and 5 bases for J; bases not matched to a gene: 11. Looked up from germline, CDR1 is SGHVS and CDR2 is FQNEAQ. There are 16 residues in the CDR3. In nucleotides, the CDR3 is TGTGCCAGCAGCCCAAGCCGACTAGCGGGACTCGACGAGCAGTACTTC. It translates to CASSPSRLAGLDEQYF.

The V call is TRBV18, the J call TRBJ1-5, with unresolved D. The CDR3 totals 13 residues. Germline V gene lookup returns CDR1 KGHSH and CDR2 LQKENI. Trimming removed 2 bases from V and 9 bases from J, with 11 bases in between. This CDR3 reads CASSPEKARPQHF. The CDR3 DNA reads TGTGCCAGCTCACCAGAAAAGGCCCGGCCCCAGCATTTT.

In this sample, this clonotype turned up a few times. V usage is TRBV7-9 and J usage is TRBJ2-1, with TRBD2 as a possible D gene (6 bases). The CDR3 has 14 amino acids. V was trimmed by 1 base and J by 10 bases, leaving 14 bases between them. Germline V gives CDR1 SEHNR, CDR2 FQNEAQ (reference sequence). The CDR3 here is CASSLESTRDEQFF. The CDR3 coding sequence is TGTGCCAGCAGCTTAGAATCGACTAGAGACGAGCAGTTCTTC.

This chain links TRBV6-6 with TRBJ2-1; 8 bases align to TRBD2. CDR3 length: 13 amino acids. Trimming removed 6 bases from V and 8 bases from J; junction bases left unmatched: 6. Per germline, CDR1 MNHNY and CDR2 SVGAGI (reference sequence). The CDR3: CASSPSGSDEQFF. In DNA, the CDR3 is TGTGCCAGCAGCCCCAGCGGGAGTGATGAGCAGTTCTTC.

This chain links TRBV11-1 with TRBJ2-1, with TRBD2 identical over 7 bases. CDR1 is SGHAT and CDR2 is FQDESV in the germline V gene (reference sequence). The CDR3 contains 15 residues. J lost 2 bases, V lost 5 bases, and 6 bases had no gene match. The CDR3 DNA follows: TGTGCCAGCAGCCTTACTAGCGCGACCTACAATGAGCAGTTCTTC. Amino acids: CASSLTSATYNEQFF.

The CDR3 spells CASSFRQHNEQFF. The CDR3 nucleotides read TGTGCCAGCAGTTTCCGACAGCACAATGAGCAGTTCTTC. The rearrangement uses TRBV28 and TRBJ2-1, with a weak D call TRBD1 (5 bases). Germline-derived CDR1 and CDR2 are MDHEN and SYDVKM. V lost 3 bases and J lost 5, with 8 bases in between. The CDR3 spans 13 residues. Full variable domain (outside the CDR3, taken from reference TRBV28 and TRBJ2-1): DVKVTQSSRYLVKRTGEKVFLECVQDMDHENMFWYRQDPGLGLRLIYFSYDVKMKEKGDIPEGYSVSREKKERFSLILESASTNQTSMYLCASSFRQHNEQFFGPGTRLTVL.

This clonotype came up a few times. J is TRBJ1-2 and V is TRBV28; D is uncertain. V lost 5 bases and J lost 2, with 12 bases in between. From germline, CDR1 is MDHEN and CDR2 SYDVKM. There are 14 residues in the CDR3. CDR3 residues: CASSTHEENYGYTF. The CDR3 DNA reads TGTGCCAGCAGTACTCACGAAGAGAACTATGGCTACACCTTC.

The chain employs TRBV12-5 and TRBJ1-5; D possibly corresponds to TRBD1 (6 bases). The germline V and J ends were trimmed by 6 bases and 9 bases, with 18 bases remaining between them. This CDR3 has 14 amino acids. CDR1 is LGHNT, CDR2 FRNRAP, per germline. CDR3 in DNA: TGTGCTAGTGGCCCCTCAGGGGTTGGATTGCCCCAGCATTTT. Translation: CASGPSGVGLPQHF.

This clonotype appeared a few times. The rearrangement uses TRBV7-2 and TRBJ2-5, with TRBD1 identical over 7 bases. The germline CDR1 and CDR2 sequences are SGHTA and FQGNSA. The CDR3 has 16 residues. The junction had 10 bases not matched to a gene; V was cut back by 5 bases and J by 1 base. The CDR3 DNA is TGTGCCAGCAGCCCAATCGGACAGGCGAGCCAAGAGACCCAGTACTTC. It encodes CASSPIGQASQETQYF.

The chain has TRBV6-6 and TRBJ1-1; D is undetermined. Germline V gives CDR1 MNHNY, CDR2 SVGAGI (reference sequence). This CDR3 is built from 14 residues. The CDR3 DNA reads TGTGCAGTACACTCTTGGGCGGAAAGTACTGAAGCTTTCTTT. Translated, it gives CAVHSWAESTEAFF.

The chain combines TRBV6-6 with TRBJ2-7; 7 bases align to TRBD1. From germline, CDR1 is MNHNY and CDR2 SVGAGI (reference sequence). The junction had 11 bases not matched to a gene; V was cut back by 0 bases and J by 3 bases. The CDR3 totals 17 residues. CDR3 amino acids: CASSYSRWDSEYYEQYF. The DNA of the CDR3 is TGTGCCAGCAGTTACTCGCGCTGGGACAGCGAGTACTACGAGCAGTACTTC.

This clonotype was picked up a small number of times. The CDR3 coding sequence is TGTGCCACCAGTGCCCAGGGCGGAGGGGCCGGTACTGAAGCTTTCTTT. As protein: CATSAQGGGAGTEAFF. This sequence joins TRBV24-1 and TRBJ1-1; perhaps TRBD1 as D (5 bases). Germline CDR1 and CDR2: KGHDR and SFDVKD. Trimming stripped 5 bases from V and 5 bases from J, with 20 bases between. This CDR3 has 16 amino acids.

This clonotype was counted only a few times. The chain links TRBV20-1 to TRBJ2-3; perhaps TRBD2 as D (6 bases). Germline CDR1 and CDR2: DFQATT and SNEGSKA (reference sequence). The CDR3 contains 16 residues. The V and J ends lost 0 bases and 0 bases respectively, with 13 bases between them. CDR3 coding DNA: TGCAGTGCTAGAGATCTGATAGCGGCTAGCACAGATACGCAGTATTTT. Its protein is CSARDLIAASTDTQYF.

This chain links TRBV19 with TRBJ1-3, with unresolved D. Germline V gene data show CDR1 as LNHDA and CDR2 as SQIVND (reference sequence). This CDR3 spans 15 amino acids. V gave up 6 bases and J gave up 0 bases, with 12 bases separating them. CDR3 residues: CASSPDFDSGNTIYF. DNA for the CDR3: TGTGCCAGTAGCCCGGACTTTGACTCTGGAAACACCATATATTTT.

The genes are TRBV20-1 and TRBJ2-3; no definite D call. The CDR3 covers 13 residues. The ends were cut back, 1 base at V and 8 bases at J, with 13 bases in the middle. Per the germline V gene, CDR1 is DFQATT and CDR2 is SNEGSKA (reference sequence). As DNA, the CDR3 is TGCAGTGCTAGAGGCCCTCCTGATCCTACGCAGTATTTT. Amino acids: CSARGPPDPTQYF.

The chain's CDR3 is CASSGPADIQYF. The CDR3 DNA sequence: TGTGCCAGCAGTGGGCCCGCGGACATTCAGTACTTC. This chain links TRBV6-2 or TRBV6-3 with TRBJ2-4; unclear D gene. The germline gives CDR1 MNHEY, CDR2 SVGEGT. The CDR3 sequence is 12 residues long. Trimming cost V 5 bases and J 8 bases, with 10 bases left between them.

V usage is TRBV24-1 and J usage is TRBJ2-5; D is unresolved. Germline CDR1 and CDR2: KGHDR and SFDVKD. This CDR3 is built from 16 residues. Trimming pared 0 bases from V and 5 bases from J, leaving 15 bases between. CDR3 nucleotides: TGTGCCACCAGTGATTTGCGTCTGGGCTCTGGGGAGACCCAGTACTTC. Protein sequence: CATSDLRLGSGETQYF.